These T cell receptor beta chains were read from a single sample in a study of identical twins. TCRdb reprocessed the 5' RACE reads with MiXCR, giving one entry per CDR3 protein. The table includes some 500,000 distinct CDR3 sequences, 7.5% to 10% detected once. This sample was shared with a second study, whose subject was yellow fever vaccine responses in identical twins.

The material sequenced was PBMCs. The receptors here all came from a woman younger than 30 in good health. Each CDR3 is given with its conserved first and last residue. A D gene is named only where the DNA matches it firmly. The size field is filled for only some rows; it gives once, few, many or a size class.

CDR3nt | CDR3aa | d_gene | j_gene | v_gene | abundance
TGCAGTGCGTACGACCCGGACAGTTACAATGAGCAGTTCTTC | CSAYDPDSYNEQFF | . | TRBJ2-1 | TRBV20-1 | .
TGTGCCAGTAGTATTGAGGGGGTCACCGGGGAGCTGTTTTTT | CASSIEGVTGELFF | . | TRBJ2-2 | TRBV19 | few
TGTGCCAGCAGTTTATGGGAGGCGGGTGCCGGGGAGCTGTTTTTT | CASSLWEAGAGELFF | . | TRBJ2-2 | TRBV28 | many
TGTGCCAGCAGTTCAGAGGATGAGCAGTTCTTC | CASSSEDEQFF | . | TRBJ2-1 | TRBV27 | many
TGTGCCAGCAGCGTAGGTGGGACAGGGCACAATGAGCAGTTCTTC | CASSVGGTGHNEQFF | TRBD1 | TRBJ2-1 | TRBV9 | .
TGTGCCAGCAGCCCAGCACACAGGGGGGTGGACGAGCAGTACTTC | CASSPAHRGVDEQYF | TRBD1 | TRBJ2-7 | TRBV12-3/TRBV12-4 | few
TGTGCCACCAGTGATCTCGGAGGTCCGCTAGCTGACGAGCAGTTCTTC | CATSDLGGPLADEQFF | . | TRBJ2-1 | TRBV24-1 | many
TGTGCCAGCAGCTCCCTAGCGGGGACCCACGAGCAGTACTTC | CASSSLAGTHEQYF | TRBD2 | TRBJ2-7 | TRBV7-2 | .
TGTGCCAGCATGGCCGGGACAGGGAAATTTTGGGAGCTGTTTTTT | CASMAGTGKFWELFF | TRBD1 | TRBJ2-2 | TRBV28 | many
TGTGCCAGCAGCAAAGCGCTTTGGGAAAAGAGGGGGTTAGAGACCCAGTACTTC | CASSKALWEKRGLETQYF | . | TRBJ2-5 | TRBV21-1 | few
TGCAGTGCCCAAGAGGGTGGTTCACCCCTCCACTTT | CSAQEGGSPLHF | . | TRBJ1-6 | TRBV20-1 | many
TGTGCCAGCAGTGTCGGGACAGTCGAAAAACTGTTTTTT | CASSVGTVEKLFF | TRBD1 | TRBJ1-4 | TRBV6-1 | few
TGTGCCAGCAGGCAGGGACCCCATTCCCTCGAGCAGTACTTC | CASRQGPHSLEQYF | . | TRBJ2-7 | TRBV12-3/TRBV12-4 | few
TGCGCCAGCAGCCAAGATCGGCGGGGATACGAGCAGTACTTC | CASSQDRRGYEQYF | . | TRBJ2-7 | TRBV4-3 | many
TGCAGCGTTGAAGGGGCTAGCGGGTTTTACAATGAGCAGTTCTTC | CSVEGASGFYNEQFF | TRBD2 | TRBJ2-1 | TRBV29-1 | few
TGCGCCAGCAGTCCGGGACAGGAAGCGTCCTCTGGGGCCAACGTCCTGACTTTC | CASSPGQEASSGANVLTF | TRBD1 | TRBJ2-6 | TRBV23-1 | once
TGTGCCAGCAGCTTTAGACAACAGGGGGCCAACACTGAAGCTTTCTTT | CASSFRQQGANTEAFF | TRBD1 | TRBJ1-1 | TRBV7-8 | many